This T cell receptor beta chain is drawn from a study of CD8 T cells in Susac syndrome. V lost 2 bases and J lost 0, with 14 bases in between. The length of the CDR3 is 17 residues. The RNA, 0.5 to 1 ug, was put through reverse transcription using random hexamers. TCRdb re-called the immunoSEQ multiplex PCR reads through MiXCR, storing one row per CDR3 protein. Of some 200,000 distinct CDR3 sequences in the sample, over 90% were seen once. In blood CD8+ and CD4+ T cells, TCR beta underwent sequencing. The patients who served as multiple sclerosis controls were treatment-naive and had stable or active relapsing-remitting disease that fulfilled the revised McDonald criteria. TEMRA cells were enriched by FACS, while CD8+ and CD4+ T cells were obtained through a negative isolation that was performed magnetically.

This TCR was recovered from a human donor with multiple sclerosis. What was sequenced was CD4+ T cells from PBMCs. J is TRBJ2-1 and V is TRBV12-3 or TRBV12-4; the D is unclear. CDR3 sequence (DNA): TGTGCCAGCAGTTTATTTCCGAGGCACAGCTCCTACAATGAGCAGTTCTTC. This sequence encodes CASSLFPRHSSYNEQFF.